Shown below are 27 T cell receptor beta chains from a single sample sequenced in a study of immune heterogeneity within non-small cell lung tumors. Template material for each sample was approximately 0.65 ug of bulk tumor genomic DNA. Doctors removed several biopsies from each primary tumor during surgery, keeping them far apart. The study enrolled patients with untreated, newly diagnosed non-small cell lung cancer who underwent curative surgery. For the TCR beta CDR3, multiplex PCR with 32 V and 13 J primers performed the amplification. Using its own MiXCR run on the multiplex PCR reads, TCRdb lists one record per CDR3 protein. The repertoire holds about 1,900 distinct CDR3 sequences, with 48% as singletons. The sample consisted of lung tumor tissue. These receptors all come from a man between 60 and 75 years old with non-small cell lung cancer.

The gene calls are TRBV3-1 and TRBJ1-4; D gene uncertain. The CDR3 extends over 15 amino acids. Germline lookup yields CDR1 LGHDT and CDR2 YNNKEL (reference sequence). V lost 6 bases, J lost 3 bases, and 14 bases lay in between. The CDR3 spells CASRLSSQSNEKLFF. CDR3 DNA: TGTGCCAGCAGGCTATCCAGCCAGTCTAATGAAAAACTGTTTTTT.

The table lists this clonotype with a few counts. The V and J genes are TRBV11-2 and TRBJ2-1, with 8 bases that match TRBD2. From germline, CDR1 is SGHAT and CDR2 FQNNGV. Trimming removed 3 bases from V and 3 bases from J; junction bases left unmatched: 7. This CDR3 spans 16 amino acids. The CDR3 nucleotides are TGTGCCAGCAGCTTCAGTGCGGGAGGCCTCTACAATGAGCAGTTCTTC. Its protein product is CASSFSAGGLYNEQFF.

This chain uses TRBV5-1 with TRBJ2-6; TRBD1 might be the D (6 bases). Trimming left V 0 bases short and J 3 bases short, with 16 bases between. Looked up from germline, CDR1 is SGHRS and CDR2 is YFSETQ. The CDR3 spans 18 residues. The CDR3 reads CASSLVSGEMFGANVLTF. The CDR3 coding sequence is TGCGCCAGCAGCTTGGTTTCAGGGGAAATGTTTGGGGCCAACGTCCTGACTTTC.

This chain uses TRBV15 with TRBJ2-4; 8 bases are shared with TRBD1. This CDR3 contains 14 residues. Germline CDR1 and CDR2: LNHNV and YYDKDF (reference sequence). The V segment lost 5 bases and the J segment 5 bases; nucleotides outside the gene matches: 5. CDR3 loop: CATSRDRGENIQYF. CDR3 in DNA: TGTGCCACCAGCCGCGACAGGGGTGAAAACATTCAGTACTTC.

This chain uses TRBV27 with TRBJ1-5; D unresolved. Trimming took 3 bases from V and 11 from J, leaving 11 bases between them. CDR1 MNHEY and CDR2 SMNVEV come from the germline V gene (reference sequence). This CDR3 is 12 amino acids long. The CDR3 bases are TGTGCCAGCAGTTTTTCCGAGGAGGCCCAGCATTTT. It encodes CASSFSEEAQHF.

This chain joins TRBV24-1 and TRBJ1-1; D remains unclear. With 3 bases removed from V and 1 base from J, the gap between germline ends came to 14 bases. This CDR3 spans 16 amino acids. Germline CDR1 and CDR2: KGHDR and SFDVKD. The chain's CDR3 is CATSDGTASGNTEAFF. In nucleotides, the CDR3 is TGTGCCACCAGTGATGGAACAGCCTCGGGGAACACTGAAGCTTTCTTT.

V usage is TRBV28 and J usage is TRBJ2-1; D gene uncertain. The CDR3 sequence is 12 residues long. V was clipped by 5 bases and J by 8 bases, with 10 bases between them. The germline gives CDR1 MDHEN, CDR2 SYDVKM. CDR3 sequence (DNA): TGTGCCAGCAGTCCTCCTACGGATGAGCAGTTCTTC. Translated: CASSPPTDEQFF.

The chain employs TRBV7-9 and TRBJ1-2; TRBD1 aligns across 7 bases. The germline CDR1 and CDR2 sequences are SEHNR and FQNEAQ (reference sequence). This CDR3 has 14 amino acids. V dropped 3 bases and J dropped 5; count of bases not matched to a gene: 6. The CDR3 spells CASSFISGGYGYTF. The CDR3 coding sequence is TGTGCCAGCAGCTTCATTTCAGGGGGGTATGGCTACACCTTC.

By frequency in the sample, this clonotype is large. J is TRBJ1-1 and V is TRBV19, with a weak D call TRBD1 (6 bases). V lost 6 bases, J lost 8 bases, and 16 bases lay in between. The CDR3 extends over 13 amino acids. CDR1 and CDR2 (germline): LNHDA, SQIVND (reference sequence). CDR3 loop: CASRLGGGAEAFF. CDR3 coding DNA: TGTGCCAGTAGGTTGGGAGGGGGTGCCGAAGCTTTCTTT.

The rearrangement links TRBV12-3 or TRBV12-4 to TRBJ1-6; no firm D call. Trimming pared 1 base from V and 8 bases from J, leaving 6 bases between. The CDR3 covers 13 residues. The CDR3 reads CASSLGGDSPLHF. The CDR3 DNA follows: TGTGCCAGCAGTTTAGGCGGTGATTCACCCCTCCACTTT.

The V and J genes are TRBV15 and TRBJ2-3; 10 bases match TRBD2. J was trimmed by 7 bases and V by 3 bases; bases with no gene match: 10. CDR1 and CDR2 (germline): LNHNV, YYDKDF (reference sequence). This CDR3 spans 16 amino acids. The CDR3 here is CATSSLLAGALNTQYF. CDR3 sequence (DNA): TGTGCCACCAGCAGCTTGCTAGCGGGAGCATTAAATACGCAGTATTTT.

This clonotype is classed as large. Here the CDR3 DNA reads TGCAGTGTTGACAGGGGGCGAGGCGAAGCTTTCTTT. It encodes CSVDRGRGEAFF. This rearrangement joins TRBV20-1 to TRBJ1-1; 10 bases fit TRBD1. Germline V gives CDR1 DFQATT, CDR2 SNEGSKA (reference sequence). The trim removed 7 bases at V and 8 bases at J, leaving 7 bases unmatched. The CDR3 has 12 amino acids.

The rearrangement links TRBV7-9 to TRBJ2-3; the match to TRBD2 covers 11 bases. Germline assignment: CDR1 SEHNR and CDR2 FQNEAQ (reference sequence). The CDR3 totals 18 residues. The V and J ends lost 4 bases and 7 bases, in that order; junction bases with no gene match: 16. The CDR3: CASSSPSGTSGTGHTQYF. The CDR3 nucleotides read TGTGCCAGCAGCTCTCCGTCCGGGACTAGCGGTACAGGGCATACGCAGTATTTT.

This clonotype is large by share. The J gene is TRBJ2-1, the V gene TRBV20-1; no clear D. Per germline, CDR1 DFQATT and CDR2 SNEGSKA (reference sequence). The CDR3 sequence is 10 residues long. Trimming shortened V by 5 bases and J by 3 bases, and 2 bases separated the two germline ends. CDR3 sequence: CSALYNEQFF. The CDR3, as DNA: TGCAGTGCTCTCTACAATGAGCAGTTCTTC.

V is TRBV5-1 and J is TRBJ2-1, with unresolved D. V dropped 2 bases and J dropped 6 bases, with 6 bases sitting between them. This CDR3 has 12 residues. The germline V gene has CDR1 SGHRS and CDR2 YFSETQ. This CDR3 reads CASSLSGNEQFF. The CDR3 DNA is TGCGCCAGCAGCTTATCAGGCAATGAGCAGTTCTTC.

The table lists this clonotype with a few counts. The V and J genes are TRBV5-1 and TRBJ1-6; no definite D call. This CDR3 region has 16 residues. Germline V gene sequence: CDR1 SGHRS, CDR2 YFSETQ. Deletions cut 2 bases from V and 8 bases from J, with 17 bases between. The CDR3 DNA reads TGCGCCAGCAGCTTTATCCCCGGGAATAAACATTCACCCCTCCACTTT. This codes for CASSFIPGNKHSPLHF.

This chain uses TRBV27 with TRBJ1-1; possible D gene TRBD1, 6 bases. CDR3 size: 15 residues. Germline V gives CDR1 MNHEY, CDR2 SMNVEV (reference sequence). The V and J ends lost 3 bases and 6 bases respectively, with 17 bases between them. CDR3 protein: CASSLGAFFGSEAFF. CDR3 coding DNA: TGTGCCAGCAGTTTGGGGGCCTTTTTTGGCTCTGAAGCTTTCTTT.

The table lists this clonotype with a few counts. The rearrangement joins TRBV19 to TRBJ1-1; D call uncertain. CDR3 length: 14 residues. Trimming took off 1 base at V and 0 bases at J, with 6 bases between the two ends. CDR1 and CDR2 (germline): LNHDA, SQIVND (reference sequence). Written as DNA, the CDR3 is TGTGCCAGTAGTATAGGCGGATTGAACACTGAAGCTTTCTTT. Amino acid sequence: CASSIGGLNTEAFF. Full variable domain (missing parts from reference TRBV19 and TRBJ1-1): DGGITQSPKYLFRKEGQNVTLSCEQNLNHDAMYWYRQDPGQGLRLIYYSQIVNDFQKGDIAEGYSVSREKKESFPLTVTSAQKNPTAFYLCASSIGGLNTEAFFGQGTRLTVV.

This clonotype was seen only once. V and J are TRBV2 and TRBJ1-3, with 8 positions matching TRBD1. Unmatched junction bases numbered 14, after V lost 8 bases and J lost 2 bases. Germline V CDR1 and CDR2: SNHLY, FYNNEI. This CDR3 spans 17 amino acids. In DNA form, the CDR3 reads TGTGCCAGCGGAGGAGGTCGGGACAGGTCTACTGGAAACACCATATATTTT. Its protein product is CASGGGRDRSTGNTIYF.

The chain carries TRBV20-1 and TRBJ2-3, with 8 bases aligning to TRBD2. V dropped 5 bases and J dropped 6; count of bases not matched to a gene: 13. This CDR3 is built from 15 residues. CDR1 and CDR2 (germline): DFQATT, SNEGSKA (reference sequence). Here the CDR3 reads CSAYGGLAQTDTQYF. In DNA, the CDR3 is TGCAGTGCTTACGGTGGACTAGCCCAGACGGATACGCAGTATTTT.

In this sample, this clonotype is large. The chain combines TRBV19 with TRBJ2-1, with 9 positions matching TRBD2. This CDR3 is 16 amino acids long. Germline V lookup: CDR1 LNHDA, CDR2 SQIVND (reference sequence). V dropped 5 bases and J dropped 7; count of bases not matched to a gene: 12. CDR3 sequence (DNA): TGTGCCAGTAGTCCCGATGGTAGCGGGAGTAGGAATGAGCAGTTCTTC. Translated: CASSPDGSGSRNEQFF.

This clonotype was found a few times. The rearrangement uses TRBV7-9 and TRBJ1-4; maybe TRBD1 (5 bases). Trimming stripped 5 bases from V and 8 bases from J, with 12 bases between. The V gene's germline CDR1 is SEHNR and CDR2 FQNEAQ (reference sequence). The CDR3 consists of 13 residues. CDR3 in DNA: TGTGCCAGCAGCCCGAGAGGGGAAGAAAAACTGTTTTTT. Translating it yields CASSPRGEEKLFF.

This chain uses TRBV10-2 with TRBJ2-2, with 14 bases lining up with TRBD2. V lost 10 bases, J lost 1 base, and 5 bases stayed unmatched. Per the germline V gene, CDR1 is WSHSY and CDR2 is SAAADI. This CDR3 comprises 16 residues. Here the CDR3 reads CATKGLAGVNTGELFF. The CDR3 nucleotides read TGCGCCACCAAGGGACTAGCGGGAGTGAACACCGGGGAGCTGTTTTTT.

This clonotype was detected a few times. The chain uses TRBV27 and TRBJ2-7; possibly TRBD1 for D (6 bases). Germline lookup yields CDR1 MNHEY and CDR2 SMNVEV (reference sequence). Trimming removed 2 bases at V and 6 bases at J, with 17 bases between. The CDR3 covers 15 residues. The CDR3 nucleotides read TGTGCCAGCAGTTTAGGCTCGACAGGTATTGGCGAGCAGTACTTC. Encoded protein: CASSLGSTGIGEQYF.

The rearrangement joins TRBV20-1 to TRBJ2-7, with TRBD1 matching 12 bases. The CDR3 runs 15 residues. Germline trimming cut 6 bases from V and 4 bases from J; bases unmatched to any gene: 10. Germline V CDR1 and CDR2: DFQATT, SNEGSKA (reference sequence). The CDR3 region has the DNA TGCAGTGCAATGATTTCGGGACAGGGGGCTTACGAGCAGTACTTC. It encodes CSAMISGQGAYEQYF.

J is TRBJ1-1 and V is TRBV6-5; TRBD1 matches at 9 bases. CDR3 length equals 13 residues. V shed 2 bases, J shed 5 bases, and the junction held 0 bases outside the gene matches. Germline lookup yields CDR1 MNHEY and CDR2 SVGAGI. The CDR3 DNA is TGTGCCAGCAGTTACGGACAGGGGACTGAAGCTTTCTTT. This sequence encodes CASSYGQGTEAFF.

The rearrangement uses TRBV27 and TRBJ1-1, with no clear D. V lost 0 bases, J lost 7 bases, and 15 bases lay in between. Per germline, CDR1 MNHEY and CDR2 SMNVEV (reference sequence). The CDR3 runs to 15 residues. The CDR3 coding sequence is TGTGCCAGCAGTTTATCGGCTACCGGGAGGGTTGAAGCTTTCTTT. It specifies CASSLSATGRVEAFF.